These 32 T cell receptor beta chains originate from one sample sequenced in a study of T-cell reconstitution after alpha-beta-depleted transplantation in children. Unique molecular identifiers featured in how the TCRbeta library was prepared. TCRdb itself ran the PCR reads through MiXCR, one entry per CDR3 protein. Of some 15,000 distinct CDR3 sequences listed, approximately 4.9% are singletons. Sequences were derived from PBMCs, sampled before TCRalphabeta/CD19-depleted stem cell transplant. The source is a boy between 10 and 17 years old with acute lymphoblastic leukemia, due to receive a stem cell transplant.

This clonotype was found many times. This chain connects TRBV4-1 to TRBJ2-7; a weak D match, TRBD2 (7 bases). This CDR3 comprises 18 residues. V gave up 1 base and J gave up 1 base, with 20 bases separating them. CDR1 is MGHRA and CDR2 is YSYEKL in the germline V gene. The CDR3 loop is CASSQGLLAKGTSYEQYF. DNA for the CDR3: TGCGCCAGCAGCCAAGGGTTACTAGCGAAAGGGACATCCTACGAGCAGTACTTC.

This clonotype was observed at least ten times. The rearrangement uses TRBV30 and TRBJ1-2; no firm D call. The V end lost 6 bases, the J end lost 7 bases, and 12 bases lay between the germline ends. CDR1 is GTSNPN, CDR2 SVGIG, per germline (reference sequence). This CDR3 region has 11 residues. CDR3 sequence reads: CACLTASGYTF. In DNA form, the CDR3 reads TGTGCCTGTCTTACGGCTAGTGGCTACACCTTC. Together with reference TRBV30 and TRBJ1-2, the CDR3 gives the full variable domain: SQTIHQWPATLVQPVGSPLSLECTVEGTSNPNLYWYRQAAGRGLQLLFYSVGIGQISSEVPQNLSASRPQDRQFILSSKKLLLSDSGFYLCACLTASGYTFGSGTRLTVV.

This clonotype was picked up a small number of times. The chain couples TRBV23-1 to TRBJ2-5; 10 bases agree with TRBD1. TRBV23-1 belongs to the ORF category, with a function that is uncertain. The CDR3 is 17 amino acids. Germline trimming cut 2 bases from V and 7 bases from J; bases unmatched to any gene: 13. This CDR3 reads CASSQTGTGDPRGTQYF. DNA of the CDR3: TGCGCCAGCAGTCAAACCGGGACAGGGGATCCGAGAGGGACCCAGTACTTC.

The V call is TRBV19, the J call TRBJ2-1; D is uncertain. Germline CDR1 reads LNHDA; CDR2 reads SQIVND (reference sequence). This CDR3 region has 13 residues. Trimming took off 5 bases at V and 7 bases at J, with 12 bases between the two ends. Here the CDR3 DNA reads TGTGCCAGTAGTCCACGATTAACAAATGAGCAGTTCTTC. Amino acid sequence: CASSPRLTNEQFF.

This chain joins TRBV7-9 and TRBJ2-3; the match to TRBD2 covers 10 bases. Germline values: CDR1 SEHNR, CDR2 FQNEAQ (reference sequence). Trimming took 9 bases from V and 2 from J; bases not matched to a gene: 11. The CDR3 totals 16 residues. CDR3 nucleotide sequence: TGTGCCAGGGGCCCTTCGACTAGCGGGTCCACAGATACGCAGTATTTT. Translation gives CARGPSTSGSTDTQYF.

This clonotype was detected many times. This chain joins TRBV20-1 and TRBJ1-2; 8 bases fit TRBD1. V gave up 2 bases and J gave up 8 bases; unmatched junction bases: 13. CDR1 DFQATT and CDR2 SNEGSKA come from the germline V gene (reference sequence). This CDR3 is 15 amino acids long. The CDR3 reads CSARSWNRGNLGYTF. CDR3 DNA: TGCAGTGCTAGATCGTGGAACAGGGGGAATTTGGGCTACACCTTC.

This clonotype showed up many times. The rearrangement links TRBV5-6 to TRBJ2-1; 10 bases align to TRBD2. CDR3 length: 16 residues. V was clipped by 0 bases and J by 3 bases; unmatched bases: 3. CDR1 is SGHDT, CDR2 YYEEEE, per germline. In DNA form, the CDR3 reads TGTGCCAGCAGCTTGGGGACTAGCGGAGACTACAATGAGCAGTTCTTC. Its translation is CASSLGTSGDYNEQFF.

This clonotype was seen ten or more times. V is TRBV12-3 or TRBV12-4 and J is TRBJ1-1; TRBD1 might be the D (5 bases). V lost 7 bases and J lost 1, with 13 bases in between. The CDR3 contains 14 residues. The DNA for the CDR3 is TGTGCCAGCACCCCCCGGGGCGGGAACACTGAAGCTTTCTTT. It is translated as CASTPRGGNTEAFF.

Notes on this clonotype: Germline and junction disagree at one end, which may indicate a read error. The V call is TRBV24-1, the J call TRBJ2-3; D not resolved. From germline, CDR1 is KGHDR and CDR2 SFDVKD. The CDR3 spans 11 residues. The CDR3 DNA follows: TGTGGCACCTTTGATGGGGATACGCAGTATTTT. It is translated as CGTFDGDTQYF.

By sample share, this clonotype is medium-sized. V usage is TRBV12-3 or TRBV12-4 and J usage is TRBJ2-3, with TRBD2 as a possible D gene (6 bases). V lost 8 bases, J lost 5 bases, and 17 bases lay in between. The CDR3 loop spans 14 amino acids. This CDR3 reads CASLDAGRRDTQYF. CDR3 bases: TGTGCCAGCTTAGATGCGGGACGGAGAGATACGCAGTATTTT.

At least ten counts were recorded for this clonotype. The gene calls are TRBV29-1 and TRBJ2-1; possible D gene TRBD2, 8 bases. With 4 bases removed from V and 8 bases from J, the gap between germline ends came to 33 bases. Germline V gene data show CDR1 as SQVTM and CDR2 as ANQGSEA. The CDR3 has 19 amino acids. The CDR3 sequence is CSVGLTGNLAGGWGYEQFF. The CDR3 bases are TGCAGCGTTGGGCTGACAGGGAATTTGGCGGGAGGTTGGGGGTATGAGCAGTTCTTC.

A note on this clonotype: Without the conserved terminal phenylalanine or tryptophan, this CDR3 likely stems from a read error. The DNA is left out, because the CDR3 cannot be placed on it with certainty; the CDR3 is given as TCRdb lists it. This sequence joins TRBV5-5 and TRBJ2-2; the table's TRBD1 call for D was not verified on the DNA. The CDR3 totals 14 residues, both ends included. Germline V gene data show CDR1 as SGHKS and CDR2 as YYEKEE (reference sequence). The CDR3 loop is CASGRGQRTGELLC.

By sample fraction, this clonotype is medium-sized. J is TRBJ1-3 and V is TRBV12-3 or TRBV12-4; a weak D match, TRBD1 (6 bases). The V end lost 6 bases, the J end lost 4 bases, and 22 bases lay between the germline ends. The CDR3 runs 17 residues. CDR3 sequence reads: CASSPPGQGTPGNTIYF. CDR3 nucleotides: TGTGCCAGCAGCCCTCCGGGCCAGGGGACACCCGGAAACACCATATATTTT.

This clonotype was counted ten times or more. The CDR3 DNA reads TGCAGCGCCGAGGAAGGAGACGAGCAGTACTTC. Translated: CSAEEGDEQYF. The chain couples TRBV29-1 to TRBJ2-7; no reliable D call. Looked up from germline, CDR1 is SQVTM and CDR2 is ANQGSEA. The V end lost 7 bases, the J end lost 5 bases, and 12 bases lay between the germline ends. The CDR3 covers 11 residues.

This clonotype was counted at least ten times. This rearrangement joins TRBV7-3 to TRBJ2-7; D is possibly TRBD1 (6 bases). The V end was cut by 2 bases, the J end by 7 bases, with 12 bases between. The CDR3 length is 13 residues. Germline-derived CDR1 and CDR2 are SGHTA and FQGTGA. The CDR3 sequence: CASSLYTGLEQYF. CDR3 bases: TGTGCCAGCAGCTTATATACAGGGTTAGAGCAGTACTTC.

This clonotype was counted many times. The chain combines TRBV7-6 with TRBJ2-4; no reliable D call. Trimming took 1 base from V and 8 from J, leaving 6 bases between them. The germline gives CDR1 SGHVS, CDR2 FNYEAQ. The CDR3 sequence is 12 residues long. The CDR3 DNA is TGTGCCAGCAGCTTAGAAGATGACATTCAGTACTTC. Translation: CASSLEDDIQYF.

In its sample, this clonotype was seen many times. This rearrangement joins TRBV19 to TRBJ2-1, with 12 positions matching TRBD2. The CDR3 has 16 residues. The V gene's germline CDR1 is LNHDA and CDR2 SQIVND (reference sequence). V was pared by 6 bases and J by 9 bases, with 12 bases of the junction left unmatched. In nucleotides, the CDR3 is TGTGCCAGTAGAGCTAGGGCTAGCGGGAGGGAAGGTGAGCAGTTCTTC. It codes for CASRARASGREGEQFF.

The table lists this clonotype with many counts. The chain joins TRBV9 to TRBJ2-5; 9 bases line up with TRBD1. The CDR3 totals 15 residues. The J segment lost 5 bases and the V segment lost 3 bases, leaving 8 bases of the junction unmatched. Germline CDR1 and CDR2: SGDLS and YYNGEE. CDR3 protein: CASSARGQGGETQYF. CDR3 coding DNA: TGTGCCAGCAGCGCCCGGGGACAGGGAGGGGAGACCCAGTACTTC. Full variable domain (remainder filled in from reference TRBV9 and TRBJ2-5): DSGVTQTPKHLITATGQRVTLRCSPRSGDLSVYWYQQSLDQGLQFLIQYYNGEERAKGNILERFSAQQFPDLHSELNLSSLELGDSALYFCASSARGQGGETQYFGPGTRLLVL.

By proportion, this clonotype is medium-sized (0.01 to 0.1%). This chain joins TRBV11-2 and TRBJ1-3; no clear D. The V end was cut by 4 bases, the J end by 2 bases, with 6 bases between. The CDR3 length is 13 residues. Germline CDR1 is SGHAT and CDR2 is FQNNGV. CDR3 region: CASSSWTGNTIYF. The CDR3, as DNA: TGTGCCAGCAGCTCGTGGACTGGAAACACCATATATTTT.

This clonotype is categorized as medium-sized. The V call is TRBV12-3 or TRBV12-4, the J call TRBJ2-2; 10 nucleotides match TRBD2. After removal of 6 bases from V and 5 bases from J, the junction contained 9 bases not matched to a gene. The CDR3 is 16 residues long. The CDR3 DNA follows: TGTGCCAGCAGCCCTACCGGGACTAGCGAGACCGGGGAGCTGTTTTTT. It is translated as CASSPTGTSETGELFF.

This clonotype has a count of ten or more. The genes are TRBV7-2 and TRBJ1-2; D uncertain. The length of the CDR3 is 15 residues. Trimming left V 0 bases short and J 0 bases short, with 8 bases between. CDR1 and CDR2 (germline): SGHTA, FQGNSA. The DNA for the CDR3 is TGTGCCAGCAGCTTAGCAGGGATCGCTAACTATGGCTACACCTTC. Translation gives CASSLAGIANYGYTF.

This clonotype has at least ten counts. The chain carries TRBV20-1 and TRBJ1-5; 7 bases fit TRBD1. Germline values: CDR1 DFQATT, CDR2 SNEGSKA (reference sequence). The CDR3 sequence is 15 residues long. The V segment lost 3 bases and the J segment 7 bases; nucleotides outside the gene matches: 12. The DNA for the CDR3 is TGCAGTGCTAGCAAGCCCACAGGGGATGGCCAGCCCCAGCATTTT. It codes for CSASKPTGDGQPQHF.

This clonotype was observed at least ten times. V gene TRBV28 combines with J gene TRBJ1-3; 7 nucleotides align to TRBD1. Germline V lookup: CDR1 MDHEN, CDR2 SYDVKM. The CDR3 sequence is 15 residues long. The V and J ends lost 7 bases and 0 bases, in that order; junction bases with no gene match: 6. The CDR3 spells CASITGTASGNTIYF. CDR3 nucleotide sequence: TGTGCCAGCATTACCGGGACAGCCTCTGGAAACACCATATATTTT.

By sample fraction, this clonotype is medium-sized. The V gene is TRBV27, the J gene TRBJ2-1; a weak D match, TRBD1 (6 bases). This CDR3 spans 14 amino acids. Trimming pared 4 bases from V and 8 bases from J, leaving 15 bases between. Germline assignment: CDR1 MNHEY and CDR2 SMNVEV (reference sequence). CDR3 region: CASSYFTGWDEQFF. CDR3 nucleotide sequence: TGTGCCAGCAGTTATTTTACAGGGTGGGATGAGCAGTTCTTC.

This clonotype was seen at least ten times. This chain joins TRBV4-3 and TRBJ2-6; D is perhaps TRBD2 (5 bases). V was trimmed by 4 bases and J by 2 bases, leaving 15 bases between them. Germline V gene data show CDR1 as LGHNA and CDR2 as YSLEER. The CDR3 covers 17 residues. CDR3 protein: CASSPLLGGTGANVLTF. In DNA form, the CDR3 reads TGCGCCAGCAGCCCTCTCCTAGGAGGCACTGGGGCCAACGTCCTGACTTTC.

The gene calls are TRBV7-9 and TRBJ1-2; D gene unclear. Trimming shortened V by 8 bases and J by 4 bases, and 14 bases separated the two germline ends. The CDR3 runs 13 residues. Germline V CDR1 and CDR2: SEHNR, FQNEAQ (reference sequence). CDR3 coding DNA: TGTGCCAGCGGCCCTGGGGTCCTCTATGGCTACACCTTC. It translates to CASGPGVLYGYTF.

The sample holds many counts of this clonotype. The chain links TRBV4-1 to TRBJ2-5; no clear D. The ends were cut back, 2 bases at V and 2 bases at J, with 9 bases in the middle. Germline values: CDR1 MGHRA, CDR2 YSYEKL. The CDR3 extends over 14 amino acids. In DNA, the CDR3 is TGCGCCAGCAGCCAACTTCCCGGTCAAGAGACCCAGTACTTC. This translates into CASSQLPGQETQYF.

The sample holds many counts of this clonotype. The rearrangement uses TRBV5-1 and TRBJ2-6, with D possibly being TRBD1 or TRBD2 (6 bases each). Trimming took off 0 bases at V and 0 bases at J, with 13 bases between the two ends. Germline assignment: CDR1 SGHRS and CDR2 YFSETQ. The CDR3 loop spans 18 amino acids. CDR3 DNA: TGCGCCAGCAGCTTGGCCGGGGGCTTGGGCTCTGGGGCCAACGTCCTGACTTTC. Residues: CASSLAGGLGSGANVLTF.

The CDR3 DNA follows: TGCAGTGCTGGCCAGTCGGGGGGCAATCAGCCCCAGCATTTT. Protein product: CSAGQSGGNQPQHF. The chain recombines TRBV20-1 with TRBJ1-5, with a tentative D call TRBD1 (5 bases). Germline V lookup: CDR1 DFQATT, CDR2 SNEGSKA (reference sequence). The germline V and J ends were trimmed by 5 bases and 2 bases, with 13 bases remaining between them. CDR3 size: 14 residues.

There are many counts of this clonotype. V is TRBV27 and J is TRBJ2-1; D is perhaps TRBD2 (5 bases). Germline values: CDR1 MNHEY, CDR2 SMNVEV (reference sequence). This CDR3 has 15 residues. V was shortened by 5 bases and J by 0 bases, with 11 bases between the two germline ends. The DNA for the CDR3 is TGTGCCAGCAGTCTAGACTACTACTCCTACAATGAGCAGTTCTTC. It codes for CASSLDYYSYNEQFF.

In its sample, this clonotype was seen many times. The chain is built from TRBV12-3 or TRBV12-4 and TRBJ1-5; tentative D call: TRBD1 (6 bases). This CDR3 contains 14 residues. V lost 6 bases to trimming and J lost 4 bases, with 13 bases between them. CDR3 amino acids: CASSLQGNNQPQHF. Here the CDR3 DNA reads TGTGCCAGCAGCCTACAGGGAAATAATCAGCCCCAGCATTTT.

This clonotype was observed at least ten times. The CDR3 reads CASSQDYGGWTEAFF. The CDR3 nucleotides read TGTGCCAGCAGCCAAGATTACGGGGGGTGGACTGAAGCTTTCTTT. The chain recombines TRBV4-2 with TRBJ1-1; D perhaps matches TRBD1 (5 bases). The CDR3 covers 15 residues. Trimming pared 0 bases from V and 5 bases from J, leaving 13 bases between. Germline assignment: CDR1 LGHNA and CDR2 YNFKEQ.